These 18 T cell receptor beta chains share one sample of origin, sequenced in a study of response to subunit inactivated influenza vaccine. In TCRdb, the RT-PCR reads were re-called with MiXCR into one record per CDR3 protein. Seen here are a few hundred thousand distinct CDR3 sequences, 12% to 15% observed once, and the top ten hold 11%. Source: PBMCs from blood, taken roughly 12 days after vaccination. Receptor source: a man aged 50-60 years who received an inactivated influenza vaccine.

The V call is TRBV28, the J call TRBJ2-7; tentative D call: TRBD1 (6 bases). Germline CDR1 is MDHEN and CDR2 is SYDVKM. Trimming left V 6 bases short and J 0 bases short, with 9 bases between. CDR3 length: 13 amino acids. Here the CDR3 DNA reads TGTGCCAGCAGGGGGACACCCTCCTACGAGCAGTACTTC. This gives the protein CASRGTPSYEQYF. Supplemented by reference TRBV28 and TRBJ2-7, the full variable domain reads DVKVTQSSRYLVKRTGEKVFLECVQDMDHENMFWYRQDPGLGLRLIYFSYDVKMKEKGDIPEGYSVSREKKERFSLILESASTNQTSMYLCASRGTPSYEQYFGPGTRLTVT.

The chain combines TRBV9 with TRBJ2-2; 8 nucleotides agree with TRBD2. CDR3 size: 15 residues. J lost 4 bases, V lost 3 bases, and 5 bases had no gene match. The germline V gene has CDR1 SGDLS and CDR2 YYNGEE. This CDR3 is CASSAGGSSTGELFF. CDR3 coding DNA: TGTGCCAGCAGCGCGGGGGGGTCGAGCACCGGGGAGCTGTTTTTT.

This clonotype came up a few times. The rearrangement joins TRBV4-1 to TRBJ2-7; a possible D gene is TRBD1 (6 bases). The CDR3 has 15 residues. V was pared by 5 bases and J by 5 bases, with 19 bases between. Germline CDR1 reads MGHRA; CDR2 reads YSYEKL. The CDR3 coding sequence is TGCGCCAGCAGCGCTCGATGGACAGTCCGGGACGAGCAGTACTTC. Its translation: CASSARWTVRDEQYF.

This chain uses TRBV28 with TRBJ2-7, with a tentative D call TRBD1 (7 bases). Germline values: CDR1 MDHEN, CDR2 SYDVKM. This CDR3 has 17 residues. V was clipped by 7 bases and J by 2 bases, with 24 bases between them. The CDR3 coding sequence is TGTGCCAGCATATCCTTGGGGCGGGACAGTACCACCTACGAGCAGTACTTC. Translated: CASISLGRDSTTYEQYF.

This clonotype was observed a few times. The chain is built from TRBV5-1 and TRBJ2-3; no firm D call. Germline V gene lookup returns CDR1 SGHRS and CDR2 YFSETQ. The CDR3 extends over 13 amino acids. Trimming shortened V by 5 bases and J by 9 bases, and 16 bases separated the two germline ends. The CDR3 protein is CASREPSSGTQYF. CDR3 DNA sequence: TGCGCCAGCAGGGAACCCTCATCCGGCACGCAGTATTTT.

This chain connects TRBV2 to TRBJ2-3; TRBD1 aligns across 7 bases. The CDR3 has 15 residues. Trimming at V came to 5 bases and at J to 2 bases, leaving 7 bases not matched to a gene. Germline V lookup: CDR1 SNHLY, CDR2 FYNNEI. The CDR3 loop is CASSIRTGYTDTQYF. CDR3 sequence (DNA): TGTGCCAGCAGTATCCGGACAGGATACACAGATACGCAGTATTTT.

This clonotype was detected only a few times. This chain uses TRBV4-3 with TRBJ2-1; TRBD2 matches at 8 bases. V shed 0 bases and J 4 bases; nucleotides not matched to a gene: 5. There are 16 residues in the CDR3. In germline, CDR1 is LGHNA, CDR2 YSLEER. The CDR3 nucleotides are TGCGCCAGCAGCCAAGATCCGGCTAGCGGGTACAATGAGCAGTTCTTC. Translated: CASSQDPASGYNEQFF.

This clonotype came up a few times. J is TRBJ2-3 and V is TRBV30; D is ambiguous. Trimming shortened V by 0 bases and J by 5 bases, and 6 bases separated the two germline ends. The CDR3 spans 12 residues. Germline V gene data show CDR1 as GTSNPN and CDR2 as SVGIG (reference sequence). The CDR3 sequence is CAWSVRIDTQYF. The CDR3 DNA follows: TGTGCCTGGAGTGTACGGATAGATACGCAGTATTTT.

For the CDR3, the DNA is TGCGCCAGCAGCTTAACCGGGACTAGCTTTCAAGAGACCCAGTACTTC. This encodes CASSLTGTSFQETQYF. This rearrangement joins TRBV5-1 to TRBJ2-5; 9 bases fit TRBD2. Germline V lookup: CDR1 SGHRS, CDR2 YFSETQ. J gave up 2 bases and V 2 bases, and 7 bases lay outside the gene matches. The CDR3 has 16 amino acids.

This clonotype showed up just a few times. CDR3 amino acids: CASSLVRREGTDTQYF. The DNA of the CDR3 is TGTGCCAGCAGCTTAGTCCGCAGGGAAGGCACAGATACGCAGTATTTT. The chain recombines TRBV7-9 with TRBJ2-3; possible D gene TRBD1, 5 bases. V was trimmed by 1 base and J by 1 base, leaving 12 bases between them. Looked up from germline, CDR1 is SEHNR and CDR2 is FQNEAQ (reference sequence). The CDR3 has 16 amino acids.

This clonotype was counted between two and nine times. The genes are TRBV30 and TRBJ2-4; D is unresolved. V was trimmed by 2 bases and J by 6 bases, leaving 8 bases between them. CDR3 size: 12 residues. In germline, CDR1 is GTSNPN, CDR2 SVGIG (reference sequence). The CDR3: CAWSKGPNIQYF. The DNA for the CDR3 is TGTGCCTGGAGTAAGGGCCCAAACATTCAGTACTTC. Variable domain in full (rest from reference TRBV30 and TRBJ2-4): SQTIHQWPATLVQPVGSPLSLECTVEGTSNPNLYWYRQAAGRGLQLLFYSVGIGQISSEVPQNLSASRPQDRQFILSSKKLLLSDSGFYLCAWSKGPNIQYFGAGTRLSVL.

This clonotype was seen a handful of times. The CDR3 DNA reads as TGCGCCAGCGCTGGCGTGAACAGCTACGAGCAGTACTTC. This translates into CASAGVNSYEQYF. This chain uses TRBV5-1 with TRBJ2-7; D gene unclear. V dropped 7 bases and J dropped 3 bases, with 14 bases sitting between them. The CDR3 runs 13 residues. Germline assignment: CDR1 SGHRS and CDR2 YFSETQ.

This clonotype has ten or more counts. V usage is TRBV5-1 and J usage is TRBJ2-3; TRBD2 matches 7 bases. CDR3 length equals 16 residues. CDR1 and CDR2 (germline): SGHRS, YFSETQ. V lost 4 bases, J lost 2 bases, and 10 bases stayed unmatched. The CDR3 nucleotides are TGCGCCAGCAGCCCCGGAGAACTAGCGAACACAGATACGCAGTATTTT. Residues: CASSPGELANTDTQYF.

The chain uses TRBV12-3 or TRBV12-4 and TRBJ2-7, with TRBD2 identical over 9 bases. V gave up 5 bases and J gave up 1 base; unmatched junction bases: 3. CDR3 length: 14 amino acids. The CDR3 loop is CASSPSGKSYEQYF. The CDR3 region has the DNA TGTGCCAGCAGTCCTAGCGGGAAGTCCTACGAGCAGTACTTC.

This clonotype has just a few counts. The rearrangement joins TRBV6-5 to TRBJ2-1, with TRBD2 identical over 9 bases. V lost 4 bases, J lost 4 bases, and 14 bases stayed unmatched. The CDR3 consists of 18 residues. Germline V gene sequence: CDR1 MNHEY, CDR2 SVGAGI. The CDR3 region is CASSSRTSVSRRYNEQFF. In DNA form, the CDR3 reads TGTGCCAGCAGTTCTCGGACTAGCGTCTCCCGAAGGTACAATGAGCAGTTCTTC.

This chain joins TRBV3-1 and TRBJ1-2; D call uncertain. The CDR3 is made up of 12 amino acids. Trimming took off 0 bases at V and 8 bases at J, with 7 bases between the two ends. The germline gives CDR1 LGHDT, CDR2 YNNKEL (reference sequence). The CDR3 DNA is TGTGCCAGCAGCCAAGATGAAAGGGGCTACACCTTC. It specifies CASSQDERGYTF. Full variable domain (outside the CDR3, taken from reference TRBV3-1 and TRBJ1-2): DTAVSQTPKYLVTQMGNDKSIKCEQNLGHDTMYWYKQDSKKFLKIMFSYNNKELIINETVPNRFSPKSPDKAHLNLHINSLELGDSAVYFCASSQDERGYTFGSGTRLTVV.

CDR3 region: CASSTAGGRDYTF. As DNA, the CDR3 is TGCGCCAGCAGCACGGCGGGGGGGCGCGACTACACCTTC. The chain links TRBV5-1 to TRBJ1-2; a possible D gene is TRBD1 (6 bases). The CDR3 is made up of 13 amino acids. Germline CDR1 reads SGHRS; CDR2 reads YFSETQ. V lost 4 bases and J lost 10, with 17 bases in between.

This chain links TRBV3-1 with TRBJ1-1; 8 nucleotides match TRBD1. The CDR3 has 14 amino acids. Trimming at V came to 6 bases and at J to 4 bases, leaving 7 bases not matched to a gene. Germline assignment: CDR1 LGHDT and CDR2 YNNKEL (reference sequence). The CDR3 bases are TGTGCCAGCAGGCAACAGGGGGAGGCCACTGAAGCTTTCTTT. Translation: CASRQQGEATEAFF.